These T cell receptor beta chains were read from a single sample in a study of blood T cell repertoires in COVID-19. Using immunoSEQ multiplex PCR, the repertoire was profiled, and TCRdb retains in-frame clones only, with some absent. This repertoire shows more than 150,000 clones, around 90% found once; its top ten account for approximately 2%. The specimen was PBMCs or T cells enriched from blood (not recorded which). Every receptor here comes from a woman aged 30 to 39 who had recovered from COVID-19. Each CDR3 is given with its conserved first and last residue. A D gene is named only where the DNA matches it firmly. Some rows mark clone size as missing; the rest say once, few, many or name a class of expanded clone.

TRBV19	TRBD1	-	TRBJ1-1	CASSPRTGGTEAFF	TGTGCCAGTAGTCCCAGGACAGGAGGCACTGAAGCTTTCTTT
TRBV28	-	once	TRBJ1-5	CASSRGGSNQPQHF	TGTGCCAGCAGCAGGGGAGGGAGCAATCAGCCCCAGCATTTT
TRBV6-5	-	-	TRBJ1-1	CASSYSVRNTEAFF	TGTGCCAGCAGTTACTCTGTCCGGAACACTGAAGCTTTCTTT
TRBV5-1	TRBD1	few	TRBJ1-2	CASSFPGTGLSASDGYTF	TGCGCCAGCAGCTTCCCCGGGACAGGGTTATCGGCTTCAGATGGCTACACCTTC
TRBV30	-	-	TRBJ1-4	CAWTSGESEKLFF	TGTGCCTGGACTAGCGGGGAGAGTGAAAAACTGTTTTTT
TRBV5-1	-	-	TRBJ1-2	CASSFGGGYGYTF	TGCGCCAGCAGCTTCGGGGGAGGCTATGGCTACACCTTC
TRBV7-9	-	-	TRBJ1-6	CASSLVAGNSPLHF	TGTGCCAGCAGCTTAGTCGCAGGGAATTCACCCCTCCACTTT
TRBV6-2/TRBV6-3	TRBD2	-	TRBJ2-5	CVSSFSGSSETQYF	TGTGTCAGCAGCTTTAGCGGGAGTTCTGAGACCCAGTACTTC
TRBV11-3	-	-	TRBJ1-2	CASSLGAPLPNYGYTF	TGTGCCAGCAGCTTAGGGGCCCCACTTCCTAACTATGGCTACACCTTC
TRBV5-1	-	-	TRBJ1-1	CASSWGAGQAFF	TGCGCCAGCAGCTGGGGAGCAGGACAAGCTTTCTTT
TRBV19	TRBD1	-	TRBJ1-5	CASRDRGGESQHF	TGTGCCAGTAGGGACAGGGGGGGGGAGTCCCAGCATTTT
TRBV6-5	TRBD2	-	TRBJ2-7	CASKAGGPYEQYF	TGTGCCAGCAAAGCGGGAGGGCCCTACGAGCAGTACTTC
TRBV7-8	TRBD1	-	TRBJ2-7	CASSSNPPGQGSGNEQYF	TGTGCCAGCAGCTCTAACCCTCCGGGACAGGGTAGCGGCAACGAGCAGTACTTC
TRBV11-3	TRBD2	once	TRBJ2-3	CASSLGLAGDSRDTQYF	TGTGCCAGCAGCCTTGGACTAGCGGGGGACTCCAGGGATACGCAGTATTTT
TRBV19	-	-	TRBJ1-2	CASRDTVYGYTF	TGTGCCAGCCGGGACACCGTCTATGGCTACACCTTC
TRBV4-2	TRBD1	-	TRBJ2-3	CASSPTRGSATDTQYF	TGTGCCAGCAGCCCCACCAGGGGGTCTGCCACAGATACGCAGTATTTT
TRBV24-1	TRBD1	once	TRBJ1-5	CATSDDRQGAAPQHF	TGTGCCACCAGTGATGACAGACAGGGGGCCGCACCCCAGCATTTT
TRBV6-5	-	-	TRBJ2-7	CATGLGGSSYEQYF	TGTGCCACCGGGCTAGGTGGGAGCTCCTACGAGCAGTACTTC
TRBV2	-	-	TRBJ1-6	CASSEGRNPSPLHF	TGTGCCAGCAGTGAGGGCCGAAATCCTTCACCCCTCCACTTT
TRBV30	-	-	TRBJ1-4	CAWRSGLTEKLFF	TGTGCCTGGAGGTCGGGACTCACTGAAAAACTGTTTTTT
TRBV25-1	TRBD2	-	TRBJ2-6	CASSGLAVASGANVLTF	TGTGCCAGCAGTGGACTAGCGGTGGCCTCTGGGGCCAACGTCCTGACTTTC
TRBV14	TRBD2	-	TRBJ2-7	CASSQDPGTSGGKQYF	TGTGCCAGCAGCCAAGATCCCGGGACTAGCGGGGGGAAGCAGTACTTC
TRBV19	TRBD1	-	TRBJ1-2	CASSTRQGIGYTF	TGTGCCAGTAGTACGAGACAGGGAATCGGCTACACCTTC
TRBV6-2/TRBV6-3	-	-	TRBJ2-5	CASSYSSSSETQYF	TGTGCCAGCAGTTACTCGTCCTCTTCTGAGACCCAGTACTTC
TRBV7-3	TRBD2	-	TRBJ2-3	CASSLGSGGVTDTQYF	TGTGCCAGCAGCTTAGGGTCGGGGGGAGTCACAGATACGCAGTATTTT
TRBV5-6	-	-	TRBJ1-1	CASSSRGFGNTEAFF	TGTGCCAGCAGTTCGCGAGGGTTCGGGAACACTGAAGCTTTCTTT
TRBV5-1	-	once	TRBJ2-7	CASSTEGGGPYEQYF	TGCGCCAGCAGCACCGAGGGAGGGGGACCTTACGAGCAGTACTTC
TRBV7-2	-	-	TRBJ1-2	CASSLQSNYGYTF	TGTGCCAGCTCTCTTCAGTCTAACTATGGCTACACCTTC
TRBV7-2	TRBD1	-	TRBJ1-2	CASSALGQGEDGYTF	TGTGCCAGCAGCGCCCTGGGACAGGGGGAGGATGGCTACACCTTC
TRBV7-2	TRBD1	few	TRBJ1-5	CASSSDRAPYQPQHF	TGTGCCAGCAGCTCTGACAGGGCCCCATATCAGCCCCAGCATTTT
TRBV18	-	many	TRBJ1-1	CASSRGNMNTEAFF	TGTGCCAGCTCACGCGGCAACATGAACACTGAAGCTTTCTTT
TRBV5-1	TRBD1	few	TRBJ1-6	CASSLGQGYNSPLHF	TGCGCCAGCAGCCTAGGACAGGGCTATAATTCACCCCTCCACTTT
TRBV27	-	once	TRBJ1-5	CASSSLQGRGQPQHF	TGTGCCAGCAGTTCCCTACAGGGAAGGGGACAGCCCCAGCATTTT
TRBV6-2/TRBV6-3	-	-	TRBJ1-3	CASSYSRTPGNTIYF	TGTGCCAGCAGTTACTCCCGGACACCCGGAAACACCATATATTTT
TRBV5-3	TRBD2	few	TRBJ2-7	CARSRPGLGYEQYF	TGTGCCAGAAGCCGACCGGGACTAGGCTACGAGCAGTACTTC
TRBV7-2	TRBD1	-	TRBJ1-6	CASSGGQANSPLHF	TGTGCCAGCAGCGGAGGACAGGCGAATTCACCCCTCCACTTT
TRBV9	-	-	TRBJ2-7	CASSARGSGRHEQYF	TGTGCCAGCAGCGCGAGGGGCTCGGGGAGGCACGAGCAGTACTTC